This T cell receptor (beta chain) was documented in a study of identical twins. TCRdb passed the 5' RACE reads through MiXCR, listing each CDR3 protein once. The top ten hold about 0.53% of the sample, which has around 500,000 distinct CDR3 sequences, 13% to 15% seen once. As concerns this clonotype: Its matching antigen is unknown.

Findings and limits, study-wide: An excess of low generation probability was shown by twin-shared out-of-frame alpha sequences.

V dropped 4 bases and J dropped 4; count of bases not matched to a gene: 6. This CDR3 is 16 amino acids long. CDR1 is SGHTS, CDR2 YDEGEE, per germline. This same sample was also taken into another study, of yellow fever vaccine responses in identical twins.

The chain couples TRBV5-8 to TRBJ2-1, with 12 bases that match TRBD2. The clonotype comes from a woman between 18 and 29 years old in good health. The source material was CD4+ T cells sorted from blood. The CDR3 coding sequence is TGTGCCAGCAGCCCCGGACTAGCGGGAAAGTACAATGAGCAGTTCTTC. Its protein is CASSPGLAGKYNEQFF.